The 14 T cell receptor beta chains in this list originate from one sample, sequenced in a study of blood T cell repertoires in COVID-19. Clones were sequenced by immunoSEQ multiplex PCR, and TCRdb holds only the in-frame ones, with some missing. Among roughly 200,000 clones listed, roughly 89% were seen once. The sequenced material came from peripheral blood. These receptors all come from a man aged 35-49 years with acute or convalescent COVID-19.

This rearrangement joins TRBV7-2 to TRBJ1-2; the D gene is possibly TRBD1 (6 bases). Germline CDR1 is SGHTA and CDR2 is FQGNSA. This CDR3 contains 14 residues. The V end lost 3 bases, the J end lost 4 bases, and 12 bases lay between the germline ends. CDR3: CASSLYREPYGYTF. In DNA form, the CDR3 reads TGTGCCAGCAGCTTGTACAGGGAACCCTATGGCTACACCTTC.

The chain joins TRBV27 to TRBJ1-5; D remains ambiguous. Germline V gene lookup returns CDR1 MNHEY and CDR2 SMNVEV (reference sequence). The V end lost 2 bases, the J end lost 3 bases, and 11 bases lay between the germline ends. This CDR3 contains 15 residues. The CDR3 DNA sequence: TGTGCCAGCAGTTTAACCCGGGGAATCAATCAGCCCCAGCATTTT. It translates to CASSLTRGINQPQHF.

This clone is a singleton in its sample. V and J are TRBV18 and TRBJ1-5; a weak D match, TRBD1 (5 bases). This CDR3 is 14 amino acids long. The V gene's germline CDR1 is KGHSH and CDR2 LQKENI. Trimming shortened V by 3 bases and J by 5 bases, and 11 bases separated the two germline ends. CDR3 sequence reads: CASSPGREYQPQHF. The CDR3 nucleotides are TGTGCCAGCTCACCGGGCAGGGAATATCAGCCCCAGCATTTT.

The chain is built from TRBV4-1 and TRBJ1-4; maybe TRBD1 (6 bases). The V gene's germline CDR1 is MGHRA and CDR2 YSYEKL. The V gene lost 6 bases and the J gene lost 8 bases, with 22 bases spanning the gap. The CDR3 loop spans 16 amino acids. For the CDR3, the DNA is TGCGCCAGCAGTCTTACACAGGGCGCGGGGGTGGAAAAACTGTTTTTT. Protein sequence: CASSLTQGAGVEKLFF.

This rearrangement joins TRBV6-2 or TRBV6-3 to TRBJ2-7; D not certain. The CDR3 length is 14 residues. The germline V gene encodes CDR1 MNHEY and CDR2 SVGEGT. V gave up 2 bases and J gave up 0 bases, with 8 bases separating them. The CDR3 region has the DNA TGTGCCAGCAGTTACCGTGGCAACTCCTACGAGCAGTACTTC. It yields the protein CASSYRGNSYEQYF.

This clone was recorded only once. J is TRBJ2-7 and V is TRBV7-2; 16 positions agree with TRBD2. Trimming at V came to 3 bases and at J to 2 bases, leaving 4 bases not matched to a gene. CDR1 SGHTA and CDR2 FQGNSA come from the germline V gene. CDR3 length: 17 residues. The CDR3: CASSLGLAGGIPYEQYF. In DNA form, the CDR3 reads TGTGCCAGCAGCTTGGGACTAGCGGGGGGGATACCCTACGAGCAGTACTTC.

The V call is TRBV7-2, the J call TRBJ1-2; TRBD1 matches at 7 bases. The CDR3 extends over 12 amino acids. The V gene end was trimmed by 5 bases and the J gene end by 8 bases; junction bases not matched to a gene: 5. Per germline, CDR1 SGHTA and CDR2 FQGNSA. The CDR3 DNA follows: TGTGCCAGCAGCACGACAGGGTTCGGCTACACCTTC. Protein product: CASSTTGFGYTF.

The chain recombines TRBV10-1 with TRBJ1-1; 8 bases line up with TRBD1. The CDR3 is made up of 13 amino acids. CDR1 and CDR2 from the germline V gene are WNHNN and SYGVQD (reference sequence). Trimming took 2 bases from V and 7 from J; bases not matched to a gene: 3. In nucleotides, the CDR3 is TGCGCCAGCAGTGAGCCGGGACAGGATGAAGCTTTCTTT. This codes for CASSEPGQDEAFF.

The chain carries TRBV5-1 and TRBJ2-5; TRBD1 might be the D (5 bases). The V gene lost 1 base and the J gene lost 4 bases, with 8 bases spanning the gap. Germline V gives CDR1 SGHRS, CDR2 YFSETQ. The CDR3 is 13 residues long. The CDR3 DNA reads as TGCGCCAGCAGCTTGTCAACAGGAGAGACCCAGTACTTC. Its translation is CASSLSTGETQYF.

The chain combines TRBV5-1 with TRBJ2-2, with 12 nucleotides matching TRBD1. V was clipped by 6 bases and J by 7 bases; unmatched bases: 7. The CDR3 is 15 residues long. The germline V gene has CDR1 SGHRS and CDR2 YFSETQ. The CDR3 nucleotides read TGCGCCAGCACCCGGGGACAGGGGGCGGACGGGGAGCTGTTTTTT. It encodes CASTRGQGADGELFF.

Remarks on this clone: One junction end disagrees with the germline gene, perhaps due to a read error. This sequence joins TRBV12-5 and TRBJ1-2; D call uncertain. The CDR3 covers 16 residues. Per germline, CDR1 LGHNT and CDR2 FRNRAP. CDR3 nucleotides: TGTGCTAGTGTTTTGGTCGGGTTCAATAGGAACTATGGCTACACCTTC. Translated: CASVLVGFNRNYGYTF.

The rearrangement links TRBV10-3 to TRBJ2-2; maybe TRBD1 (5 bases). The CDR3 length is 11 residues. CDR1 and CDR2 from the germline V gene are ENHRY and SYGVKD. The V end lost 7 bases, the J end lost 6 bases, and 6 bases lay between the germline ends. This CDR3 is CAIKGPGELFF. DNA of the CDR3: TGTGCCATCAAGGGGCCCGGGGAGCTGTTTTTT.

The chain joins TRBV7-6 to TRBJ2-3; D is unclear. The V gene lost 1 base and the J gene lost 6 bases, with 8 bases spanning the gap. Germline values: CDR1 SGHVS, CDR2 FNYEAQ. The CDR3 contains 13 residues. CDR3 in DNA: TGTGCCAGCAGCTTAGTGTTCTCGGATACGCAGTATTTT. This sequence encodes CASSLVFSDTQYF.

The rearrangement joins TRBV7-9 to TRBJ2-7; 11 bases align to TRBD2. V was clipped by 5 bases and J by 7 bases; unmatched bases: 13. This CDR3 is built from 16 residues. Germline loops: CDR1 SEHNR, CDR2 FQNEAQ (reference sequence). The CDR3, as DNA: TGTGCCAGCAGCCCACCTCTTAGCGGGGGGGCCGGGGAGCAGTACTTC. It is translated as CASSPPLSGGAGEQYF.